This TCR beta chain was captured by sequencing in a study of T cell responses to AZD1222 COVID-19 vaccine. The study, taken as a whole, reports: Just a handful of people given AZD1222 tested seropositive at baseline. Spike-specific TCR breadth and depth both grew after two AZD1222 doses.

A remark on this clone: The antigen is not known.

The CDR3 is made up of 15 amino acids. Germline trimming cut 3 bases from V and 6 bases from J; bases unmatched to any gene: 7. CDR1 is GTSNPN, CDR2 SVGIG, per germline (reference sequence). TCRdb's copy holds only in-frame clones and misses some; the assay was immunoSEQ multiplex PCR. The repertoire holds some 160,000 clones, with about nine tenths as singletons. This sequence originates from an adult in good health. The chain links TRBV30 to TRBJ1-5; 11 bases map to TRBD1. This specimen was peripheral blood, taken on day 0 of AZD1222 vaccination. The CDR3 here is CAWRRTGGEGQPQHF. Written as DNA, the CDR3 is TGTGCCTGGAGGAGGACAGGGGGCGAAGGTCAGCCCCAGCATTTT.